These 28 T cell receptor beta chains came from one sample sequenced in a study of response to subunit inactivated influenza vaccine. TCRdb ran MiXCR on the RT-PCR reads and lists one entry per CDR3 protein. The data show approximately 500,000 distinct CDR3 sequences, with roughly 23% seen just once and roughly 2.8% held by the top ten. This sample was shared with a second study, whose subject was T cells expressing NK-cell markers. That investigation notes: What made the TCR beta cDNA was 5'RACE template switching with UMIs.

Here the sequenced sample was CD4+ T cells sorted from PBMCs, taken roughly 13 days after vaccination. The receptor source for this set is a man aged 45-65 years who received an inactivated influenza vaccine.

CDR3 DNA sequence: TGTGCCTGGAGAGTTCCCCGCAGGAGTTCTTATGGCTACACCTTC. Protein: CAWRVPRRSSYGYTF. The gene calls are TRBV30 and TRBJ1-2; no definite D call. Germline V CDR1 and CDR2: GTSNPN, SVGIG (reference sequence). The CDR3 has 15 residues. Between the trimmed V and J ends, which lost 3 bases and 5 bases, there was a span of 19 bases.

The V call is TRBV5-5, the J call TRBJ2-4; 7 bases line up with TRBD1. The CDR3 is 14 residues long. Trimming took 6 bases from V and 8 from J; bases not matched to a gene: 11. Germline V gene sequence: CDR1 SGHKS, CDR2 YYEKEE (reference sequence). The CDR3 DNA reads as TGTGCCAGCACCCAGGGACAGCCCCGGGACATTCAGTACTTC. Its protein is CASTQGQPRDIQYF.

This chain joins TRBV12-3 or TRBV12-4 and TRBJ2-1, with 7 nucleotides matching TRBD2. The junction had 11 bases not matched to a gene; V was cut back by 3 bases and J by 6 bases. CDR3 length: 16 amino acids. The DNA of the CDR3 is TGTGCCAGCAGTTTCCGGCCGGGACTACCAGCCAATGAGCAGTTCTTC. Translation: CASSFRPGLPANEQFF.

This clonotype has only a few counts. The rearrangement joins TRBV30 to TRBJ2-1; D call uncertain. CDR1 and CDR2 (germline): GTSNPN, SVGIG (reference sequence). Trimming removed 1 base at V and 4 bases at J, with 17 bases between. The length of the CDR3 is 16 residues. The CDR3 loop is CAWSDLSGPRYNEQFF. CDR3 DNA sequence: TGTGCCTGGAGTGACCTCTCCGGGCCGAGGTACAATGAGCAGTTCTTC.

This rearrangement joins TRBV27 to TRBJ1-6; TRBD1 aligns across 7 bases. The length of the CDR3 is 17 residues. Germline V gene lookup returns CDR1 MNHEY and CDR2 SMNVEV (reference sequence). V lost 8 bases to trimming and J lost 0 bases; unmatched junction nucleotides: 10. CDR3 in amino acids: CASARQGLSSYNSPLHF. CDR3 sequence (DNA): TGTGCCAGCGCCAGACAGGGCCTATCCTCCTATAATTCACCCCTCCACTTT.

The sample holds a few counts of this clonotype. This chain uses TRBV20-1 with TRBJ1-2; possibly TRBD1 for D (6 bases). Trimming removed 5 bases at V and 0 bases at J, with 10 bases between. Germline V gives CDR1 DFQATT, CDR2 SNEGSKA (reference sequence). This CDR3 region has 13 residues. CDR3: CSAWTETNYGYTF. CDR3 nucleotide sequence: TGCAGTGCTTGGACAGAGACTAACTATGGCTACACCTTC.

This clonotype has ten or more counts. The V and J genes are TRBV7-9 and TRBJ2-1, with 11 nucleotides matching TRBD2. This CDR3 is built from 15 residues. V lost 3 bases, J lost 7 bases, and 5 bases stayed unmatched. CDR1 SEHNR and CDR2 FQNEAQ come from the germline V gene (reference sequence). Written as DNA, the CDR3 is TGTGCCAGCAGCTTTAGCGGGAGGGCCGTTAATGAGCAGTTCTTC. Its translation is CASSFSGRAVNEQFF.

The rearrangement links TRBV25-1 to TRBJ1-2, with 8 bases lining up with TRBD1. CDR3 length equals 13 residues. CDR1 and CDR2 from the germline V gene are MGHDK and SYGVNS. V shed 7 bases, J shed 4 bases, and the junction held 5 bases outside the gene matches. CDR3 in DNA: TGTGCCAGCACAAAGGGACAGGCCTATGGCTACACCTTC. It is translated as CASTKGQAYGYTF.

CDR3 coding DNA: TGTGCCTCGCATCCGGACAGCGGGAGAACAGATACGCAGTATTTT. It yields the protein CASHPDSGRTDTQYF. J is TRBJ2-3 and V is TRBV10-3, with 8 bases lining up with TRBD2. The CDR3 length is 15 residues. The germline V gene has CDR1 ENHRY and CDR2 SYGVKD. V dropped 11 bases and J dropped 3; count of bases not matched to a gene: 13.

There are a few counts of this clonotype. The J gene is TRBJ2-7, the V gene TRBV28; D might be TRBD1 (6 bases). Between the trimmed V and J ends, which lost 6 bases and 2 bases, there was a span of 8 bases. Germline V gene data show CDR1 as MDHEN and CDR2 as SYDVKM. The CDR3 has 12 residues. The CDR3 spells CASRQGTYEQYF. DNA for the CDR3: TGTGCCAGCAGACAGGGAACCTACGAGCAGTACTTC. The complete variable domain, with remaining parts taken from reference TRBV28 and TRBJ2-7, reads DVKVTQSSRYLVKRTGEKVFLECVQDMDHENMFWYRQDPGLGLRLIYFSYDVKMKEKGDIPEGYSVSREKKERFSLILESASTNQTSMYLCASRQGTYEQYFGPGTRLTVT.

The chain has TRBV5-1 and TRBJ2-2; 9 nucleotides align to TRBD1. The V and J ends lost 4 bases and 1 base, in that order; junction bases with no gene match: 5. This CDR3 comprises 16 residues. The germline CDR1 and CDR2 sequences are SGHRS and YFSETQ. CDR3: CASSALGQGNTGELFF. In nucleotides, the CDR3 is TGCGCCAGCAGCGCCCTGGGACAGGGGAACACCGGGGAGCTGTTTTTT.

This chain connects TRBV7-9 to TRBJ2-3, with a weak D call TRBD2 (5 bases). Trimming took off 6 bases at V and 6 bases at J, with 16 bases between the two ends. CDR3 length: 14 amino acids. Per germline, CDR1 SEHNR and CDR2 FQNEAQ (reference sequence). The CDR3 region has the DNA TGTGCCAGCAGTAGCCTGATCCCGGGGGATACGCAGTATTTT. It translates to CASSSLIPGDTQYF. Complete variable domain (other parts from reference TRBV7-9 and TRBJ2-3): DTGVSQNPRHKITKRGQNVTFRCDPISEHNRLYWYRQTLGQGPEFLTYFQNEAQLEKSRLLSDRFSAERPKGSFSTLEIQRTEQGDSAMYLCASSSLIPGDTQYFGPGTRLTVL.

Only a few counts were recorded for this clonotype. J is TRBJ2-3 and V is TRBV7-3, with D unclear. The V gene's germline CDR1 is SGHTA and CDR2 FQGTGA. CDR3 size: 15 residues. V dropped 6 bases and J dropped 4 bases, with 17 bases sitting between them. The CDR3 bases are TGTGCCAGCAGGTACCCGGGCCTGAGGCCAGATACGCAGTATTTT. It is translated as CASRYPGLRPDTQYF.

The CDR3 DNA reads as TGTGCCTGGAGCGACGGACAGGGAGGCGCAGATACGCAGTATTTT. Translated: CAWSDGQGGADTQYF. V and J are TRBV30 and TRBJ2-3; TRBD1 matches at 8 bases. V shed 3 bases, J shed 4 bases, and the junction held 9 bases outside the gene matches. This CDR3 has 15 amino acids. In germline, CDR1 is GTSNPN, CDR2 SVGIG (reference sequence). Complete variable domain (other parts from reference TRBV30 and TRBJ2-3): SQTIHQWPATLVQPVGSPLSLECTVEGTSNPNLYWYRQAAGRGLQLLFYSVGIGQISSEVPQNLSASRPQDRQFILSSKKLLLSDSGFYLCAWSDGQGGADTQYFGPGTRLTVL.

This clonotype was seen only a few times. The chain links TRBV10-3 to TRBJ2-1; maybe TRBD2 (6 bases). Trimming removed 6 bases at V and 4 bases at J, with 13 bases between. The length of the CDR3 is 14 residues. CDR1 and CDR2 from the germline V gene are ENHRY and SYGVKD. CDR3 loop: CAIRGTSGYNEQFF. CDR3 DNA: TGTGCCATCAGAGGGACTTCTGGATACAATGAGCAGTTCTTC.

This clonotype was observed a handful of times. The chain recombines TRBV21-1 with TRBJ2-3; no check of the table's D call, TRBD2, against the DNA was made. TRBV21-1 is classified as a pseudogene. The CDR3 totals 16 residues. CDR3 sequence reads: CASTTFRQGKTDTQYF. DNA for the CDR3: TGTGCCAGCACCACATTCCGGCAGGGCAAGACAGATACGCAGTATTTT.

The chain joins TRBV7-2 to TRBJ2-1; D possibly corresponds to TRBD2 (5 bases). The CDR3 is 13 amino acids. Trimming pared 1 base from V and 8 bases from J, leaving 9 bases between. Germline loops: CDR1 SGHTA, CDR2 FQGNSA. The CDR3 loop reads CASSLVRDDEQFF. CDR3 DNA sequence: TGTGCCAGCAGCTTAGTTCGGGATGATGAGCAGTTCTTC.

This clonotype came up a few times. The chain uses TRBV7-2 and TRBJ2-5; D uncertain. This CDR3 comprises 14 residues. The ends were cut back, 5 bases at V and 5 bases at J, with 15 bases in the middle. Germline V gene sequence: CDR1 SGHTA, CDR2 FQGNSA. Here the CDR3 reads CASSRDRVWETQYF. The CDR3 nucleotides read TGTGCCAGCAGCCGAGACCGGGTCTGGGAGACCCAGTACTTC. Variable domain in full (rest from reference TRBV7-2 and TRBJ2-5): GAGVSQSPSNKVTEKGKDVELRCDPISGHTALYWYRQSLGQGLEFLIYFQGNSAPDKSGLPSDRFSAERTGGSVSTLTIQRTQQEDSAVYLCASSRDRVWETQYFGPGTRLLVL.

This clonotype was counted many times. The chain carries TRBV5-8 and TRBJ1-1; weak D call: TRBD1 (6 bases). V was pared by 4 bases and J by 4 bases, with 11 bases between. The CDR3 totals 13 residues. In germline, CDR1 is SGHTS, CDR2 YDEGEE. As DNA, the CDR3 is TGTGCCAGCAGCCTGGGGGGGCCCACTGAAGCTTTCTTT. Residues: CASSLGGPTEAFF.

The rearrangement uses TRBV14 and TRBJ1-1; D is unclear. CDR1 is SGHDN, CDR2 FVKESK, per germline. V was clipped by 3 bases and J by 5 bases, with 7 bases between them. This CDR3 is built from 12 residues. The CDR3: CASSQGQTEAFF. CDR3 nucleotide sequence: TGTGCCAGCAGCCAGGGTCAAACTGAAGCTTTCTTT.

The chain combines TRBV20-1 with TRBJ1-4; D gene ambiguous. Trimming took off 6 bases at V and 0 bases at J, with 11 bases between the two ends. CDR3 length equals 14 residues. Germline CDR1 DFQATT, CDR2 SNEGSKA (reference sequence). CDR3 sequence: CSAQRTATNEKLFF. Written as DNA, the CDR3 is TGCAGTGCCCAGAGAACTGCAACTAATGAAAAACTGTTTTTT.

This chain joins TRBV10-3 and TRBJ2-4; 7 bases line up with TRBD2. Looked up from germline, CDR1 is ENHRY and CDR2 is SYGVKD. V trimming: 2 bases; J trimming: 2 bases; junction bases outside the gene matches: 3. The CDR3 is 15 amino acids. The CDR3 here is CAISERSGTKNIQYF. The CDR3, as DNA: TGTGCCATCAGTGAGAGAAGCGGGACCAAAAACATTCAGTACTTC.

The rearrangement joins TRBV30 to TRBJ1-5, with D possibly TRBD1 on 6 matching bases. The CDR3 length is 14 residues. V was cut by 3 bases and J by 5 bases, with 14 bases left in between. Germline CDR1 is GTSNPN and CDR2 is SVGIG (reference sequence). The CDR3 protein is CAWSEIRGDQPQHF. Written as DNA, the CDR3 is TGTGCCTGGAGCGAAATTAGGGGGGATCAGCCCCAGCATTTT.

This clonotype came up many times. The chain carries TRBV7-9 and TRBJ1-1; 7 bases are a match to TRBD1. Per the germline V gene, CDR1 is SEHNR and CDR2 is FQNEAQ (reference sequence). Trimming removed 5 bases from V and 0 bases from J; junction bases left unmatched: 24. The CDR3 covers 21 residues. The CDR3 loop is CASSRTLIGRDRYRMNTEAFF. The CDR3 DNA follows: TGTGCCAGCAGCCGTACACTCATAGGCCGGGACAGATATCGAATGAACACTGAAGCTTTCTTT.

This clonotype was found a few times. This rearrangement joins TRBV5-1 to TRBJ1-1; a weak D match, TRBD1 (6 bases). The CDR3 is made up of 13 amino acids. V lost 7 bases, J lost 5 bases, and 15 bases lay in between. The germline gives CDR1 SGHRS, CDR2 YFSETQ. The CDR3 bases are TGCGCCAGCCGCCTACAGGGAGATACTGAAGCTTTCTTT. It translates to CASRLQGDTEAFF. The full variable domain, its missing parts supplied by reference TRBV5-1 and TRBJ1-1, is KAGVTQTPRYLIKTRGQQVTLSCSPISGHRSVSWYQQTPGQGLQFLFEYFSETQRNKGNFPGRFSGRQFSNSRSEMNVSTLELGDSALYLCASRLQGDTEAFFGQGTRLTVV.

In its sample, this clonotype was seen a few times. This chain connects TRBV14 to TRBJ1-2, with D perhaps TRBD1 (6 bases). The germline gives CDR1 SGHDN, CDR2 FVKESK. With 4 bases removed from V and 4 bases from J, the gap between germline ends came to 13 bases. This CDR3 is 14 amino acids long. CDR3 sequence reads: CASSRTEHSYGYTF. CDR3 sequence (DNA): TGTGCCAGCAGCCGGACAGAACATAGCTATGGCTACACCTTC.

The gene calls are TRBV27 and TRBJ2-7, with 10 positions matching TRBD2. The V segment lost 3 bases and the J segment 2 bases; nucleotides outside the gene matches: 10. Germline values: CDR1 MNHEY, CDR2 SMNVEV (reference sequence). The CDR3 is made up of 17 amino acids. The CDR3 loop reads CASSFLTASGSPYEQYF. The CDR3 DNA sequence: TGTGCCAGCAGTTTCCTCACAGCTAGCGGGAGCCCCTACGAGCAGTACTTC.

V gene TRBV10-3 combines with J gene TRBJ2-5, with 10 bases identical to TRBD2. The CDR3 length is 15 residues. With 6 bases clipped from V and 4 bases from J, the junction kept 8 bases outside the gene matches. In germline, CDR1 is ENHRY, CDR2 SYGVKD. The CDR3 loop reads CAIRPSGGTRETQYF. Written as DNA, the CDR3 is TGTGCCATCAGACCTAGCGGGGGAACGCGAGAGACCCAGTACTTC.